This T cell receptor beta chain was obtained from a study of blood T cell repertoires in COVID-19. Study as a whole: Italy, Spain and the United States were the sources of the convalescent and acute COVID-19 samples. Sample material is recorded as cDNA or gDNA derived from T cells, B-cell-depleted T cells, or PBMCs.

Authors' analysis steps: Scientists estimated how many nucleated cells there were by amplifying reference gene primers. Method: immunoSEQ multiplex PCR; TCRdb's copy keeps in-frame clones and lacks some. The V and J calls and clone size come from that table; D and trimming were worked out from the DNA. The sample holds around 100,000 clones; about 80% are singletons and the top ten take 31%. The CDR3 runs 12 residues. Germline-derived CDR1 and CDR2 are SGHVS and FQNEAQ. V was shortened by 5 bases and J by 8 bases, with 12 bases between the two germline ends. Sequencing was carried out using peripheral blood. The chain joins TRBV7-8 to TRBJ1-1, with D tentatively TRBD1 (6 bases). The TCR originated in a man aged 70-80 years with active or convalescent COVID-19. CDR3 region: CASSLDSREAFF. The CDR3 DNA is TGTGCCAGCAGCCTGGACAGCCGAGAAGCTTTCTTT.